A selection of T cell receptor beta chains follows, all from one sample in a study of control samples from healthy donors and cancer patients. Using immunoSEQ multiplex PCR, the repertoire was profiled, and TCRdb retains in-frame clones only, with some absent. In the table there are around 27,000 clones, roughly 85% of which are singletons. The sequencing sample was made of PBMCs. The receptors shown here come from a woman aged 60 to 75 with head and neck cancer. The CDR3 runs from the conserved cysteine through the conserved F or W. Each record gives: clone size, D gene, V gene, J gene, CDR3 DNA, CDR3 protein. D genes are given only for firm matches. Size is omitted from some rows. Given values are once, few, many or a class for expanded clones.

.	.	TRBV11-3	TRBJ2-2	TGTGCCAGCAGCTTAAGTTCGGGATCGAACACCGGGGAGCTGTTTTTT	CASSLSSGSNTGELFF
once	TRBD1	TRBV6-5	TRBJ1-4	TGTGCCAGCAGCGGGACAGGGTATGAAAAACTGTTTTTT	CASSGTGYEKLFF
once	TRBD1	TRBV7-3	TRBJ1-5	TGTGCCAGCAGCTTAAGGGGACAGGGTAGCAATCAGCCCCAGCATTTT	CASSLRGQGSNQPQHF
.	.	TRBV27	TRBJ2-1	TGTGCCAGCAGTCGACAGGGAGGGCTATACAATGAGCAGTTCTTC	CASSRQGGLYNEQFF
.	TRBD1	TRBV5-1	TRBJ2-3	TGCGCCAGCAGTCACGATACAGGGGGCGGCACAGATACGCAGTATTTT	CASSHDTGGGTDTQYF
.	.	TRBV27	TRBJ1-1	TGTGCCAGCAGTCCCACGGCGGGGGTGAACACTGAAGCTTTCTTT	CASSPTAGVNTEAFF
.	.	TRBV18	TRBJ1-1	TGTGCCAGCTCACCTTTATCCGAACCGGACACTGAAGCTTTCTTT	CASSPLSEPDTEAFF
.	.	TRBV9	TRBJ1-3	TGTGCCAGCAGCGTAGGTTCAATCGGAAACACCATATATTTT	CASSVGSIGNTIYF
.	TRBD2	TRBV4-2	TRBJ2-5	TGTGCCAGCAGCCAAGATCTAGCGGGAGTAAGTTCCAGCGAGACCCAGTACTTC	CASSQDLAGVSSSETQYF
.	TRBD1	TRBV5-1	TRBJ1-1	TGCGCCAGCAGCTTGGCCGGCACAGGGGAGGGTGAAGCTTTCTTT	CASSLAGTGEGEAFF
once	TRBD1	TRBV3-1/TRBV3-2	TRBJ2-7	TGTGCCAGCAGCCAAGCGAGACAGGGTTACGAGCAGTACTTC	CASSQARQGYEQYF
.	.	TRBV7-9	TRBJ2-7	TGTGCCAGCAGCCCCAGAACGGTGTCTGGAATTTACGAGCAGTACTTC	CASSPRTVSGIYEQYF
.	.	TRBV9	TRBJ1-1	TGTGCCAGCAGCCCAACGGGACTCGGGAACACTGAAGCTTTCTTT	CASSPTGLGNTEAFF
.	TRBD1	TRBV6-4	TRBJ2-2	TGTGCCAGCAGTTCCGGGACAGGGGCGTCGGGCACCGGGGAGCTGTTTTTT	CASSSGTGASGTGELFF
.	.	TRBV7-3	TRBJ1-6	TGTGCCAGCAGCTCAGGACAGTATAATTCACCCCTCCACTTT	CASSSGQYNSPLHF
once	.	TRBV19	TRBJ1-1	TGTGCCAGTAGCCCTAGACAGAACACTGAAGCTTTCTTT	CASSPRQNTEAFF
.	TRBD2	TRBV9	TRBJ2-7	TGTGCCAGCAGCGCAACCGGGACTACCTCCTACGAGCAGTACTTC	CASSATGTTSYEQYF
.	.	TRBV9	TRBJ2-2	TGTGCCAGCAGCGTAGGGTCAGGGGCGGACACCGGGGAGCTGTTTTTT	CASSVGSGADTGELFF
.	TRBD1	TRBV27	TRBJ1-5	TGTGCCAGCAAGTTTGGACAGGGGAACCAGCCCCAGCATTTT	CASKFGQGNQPQHF
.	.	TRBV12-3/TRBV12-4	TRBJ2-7	TGTGCCAGCAAGGAGGGGACCTACGAGCAGTACTTC	CASKEGTYEQYF
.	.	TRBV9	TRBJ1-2	TGTGCCAGCAGCGTAGTCGCGGATCCTAACTATGGCTACACCTTC	CASSVVADPNYGYTF
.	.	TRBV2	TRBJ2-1	TGTGCCAGCAAGTGGGAGAGTTTCCATGAGCAGTTCTTC	CASKWESFHEQFF
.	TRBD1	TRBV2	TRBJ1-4	TGTGCCAGCAGTCATGTTGGACAGGGTGGCGAAAAACTGTTTTTT	CASSHVGQGGEKLFF
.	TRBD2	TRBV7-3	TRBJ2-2	TGTGCCAGCAGCCCCTCGGGAGGGTACGACACCGGGGAGCTGTTTTTT	CASSPSGGYDTGELFF
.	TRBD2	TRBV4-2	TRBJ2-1	TGTGCCAGCAGCACTAGCGGGGGATTCTACAATGAGCAGTTCTTC	CASSTSGGFYNEQFF
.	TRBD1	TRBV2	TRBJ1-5	TGTGCCAGCAGCTCAGGGGGCGCGAGCAATCAGCCCCAGCATTTT	CASSSGGASNQPQHF
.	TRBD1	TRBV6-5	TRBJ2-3	TGTGCCAGCAGTTCCGGGACAGGGGGAGATACGCAGTATTTT	CASSSGTGGDTQYF
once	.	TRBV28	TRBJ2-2	TGTGCCAGCGGTGTTCTGGGGGGCACCGGGGAGCTGTTTTTT	CASGVLGGTGELFF
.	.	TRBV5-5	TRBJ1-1	TGTGCCAGCAGTGATATCGAAGCTTTCTTT	CASSDIEAFF
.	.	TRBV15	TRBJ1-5	TGTGCCACCAGCAGAGATCTCGAGGGCGGTCAGCCCCAGCATTTT	CATSRDLEGGQPQHF
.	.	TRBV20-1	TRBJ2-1	TGCAGTGCTAAGATGGGGAATGAGCAGTTCTTC	CSAKMGNEQFF